A single T cell receptor (beta chain) is shown here with its context. Assay: immunoSEQ multiplex PCR; the TCRdb copy retains only in-frame clones and omits some. Of about 29,000 clones listed, approximately 85% are singletons. This sample stems from a study of blood T cell repertoires in COVID-19. Germline V lookup: CDR1 LNHDA, CDR2 SQIVND (reference sequence). This CDR3 spans 13 amino acids. The V and J ends lost 0 bases and 4 bases respectively, with 6 bases between them. This sequence was found in a woman of 80 years or more with COVID-19, enrolled during active disease. The V and J genes are TRBV19 and TRBJ1-1, with D hard to call. The sequencing sample was made of peripheral blood. CDR3 coding DNA: TGTGCCAGTAGTATAGATGCAGGCACTGAAGCTTTCTTT. Amino acids: CASSIDAGTEAFF.